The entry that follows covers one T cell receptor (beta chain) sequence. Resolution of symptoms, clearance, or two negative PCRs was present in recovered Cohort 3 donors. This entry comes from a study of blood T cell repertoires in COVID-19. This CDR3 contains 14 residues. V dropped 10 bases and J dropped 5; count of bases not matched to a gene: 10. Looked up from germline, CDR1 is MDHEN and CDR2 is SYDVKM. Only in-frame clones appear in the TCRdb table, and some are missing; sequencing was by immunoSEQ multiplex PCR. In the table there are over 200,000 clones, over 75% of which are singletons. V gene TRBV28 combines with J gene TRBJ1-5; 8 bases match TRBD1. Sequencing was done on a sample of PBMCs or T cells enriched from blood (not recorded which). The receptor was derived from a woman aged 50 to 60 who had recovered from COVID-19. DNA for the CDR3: TGTGCCACACGACCGGGACAGGCATATCAGCCCCAGCATTTT. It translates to CATRPGQAYQPQHF.